A single T cell receptor beta chain is shown here with its context. Germline-derived CDR1 and CDR2 are SGHRS and YFSETQ. This CDR3 has 14 amino acids. V gave up 4 bases and J gave up 1 base, with 9 bases separating them. These data originate in a study of blood T cell repertoires in COVID-19. Study-level information: Acute and convalescent COVID-19 samples came from the United States, Italy and Spain. Sources were T cells, B-cell-depleted T cells, or PBMCs; the material itself was cDNA or gDNA.

Original processing methods: Amplified reference gene primers provided the basis for estimating nucleated cell counts. The data were produced by immunoSEQ multiplex PCR, yet TCRdb's version contains in-frame clones alone and is incomplete. That table furnishes V, J and clone size, whereas the DNA furnished D and trimming. The sample records some 150,000 clones, 75% to 90% being singletons. What was sequenced was peripheral blood. The clonotype comes from a woman at least 80 years old with acute or convalescent COVID-19. This chain links TRBV5-1 with TRBJ1-5, with D maybe TRBD1 (5 bases). As DNA, the CDR3 is TGCGCCAGCAGCCCGGGGGGAAGCAATCAGCCCCAGCATTTT. This codes for CASSPGGSNQPQHF. Full variable domain (missing parts from reference TRBV5-1 and TRBJ1-5): KAGVTQTPRYLIKTRGQQVTLSCSPISGHRSVSWYQQTPGQGLQFLFEYFSETQRNKGNFPGRFSGRQFSNSRSEMNVSTLELGDSALYLCASSPGGSNQPQHFGDGTRLSIL.